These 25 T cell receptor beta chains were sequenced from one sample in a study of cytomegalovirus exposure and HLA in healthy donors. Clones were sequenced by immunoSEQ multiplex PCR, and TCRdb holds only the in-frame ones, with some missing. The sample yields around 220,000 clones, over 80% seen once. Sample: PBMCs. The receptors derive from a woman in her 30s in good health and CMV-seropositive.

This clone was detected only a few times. The CDR3 DNA is TGTGCCTGGGACAATAGCAATCAGCCCCAGCATTTT. It codes for CAWDNSNQPQHF. V is TRBV30 and J is TRBJ1-5; D remains unclear. The CDR3 is 12 residues long. Germline lookup yields CDR1 GTSNPN and CDR2 SVGIG (reference sequence). V lost 5 bases and J 0 bases, leaving 5 bases between the germline ends.

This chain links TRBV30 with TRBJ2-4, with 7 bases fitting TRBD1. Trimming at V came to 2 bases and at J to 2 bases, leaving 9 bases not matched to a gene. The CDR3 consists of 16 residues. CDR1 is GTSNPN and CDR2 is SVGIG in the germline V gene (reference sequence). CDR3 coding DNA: TGTGCCTGGAGTATCGACAGGGCAGGGACCAAAAACATTCAGTACTTC. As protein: CAWSIDRAGTKNIQYF.

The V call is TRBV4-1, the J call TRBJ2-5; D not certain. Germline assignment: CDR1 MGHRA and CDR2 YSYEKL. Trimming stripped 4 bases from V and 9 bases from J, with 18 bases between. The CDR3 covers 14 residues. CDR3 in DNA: TGCGCCAGCAGCCCAGACGAGTCGAGCGTTGCCCAGTACTTC. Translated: CASSPDESSVAQYF.

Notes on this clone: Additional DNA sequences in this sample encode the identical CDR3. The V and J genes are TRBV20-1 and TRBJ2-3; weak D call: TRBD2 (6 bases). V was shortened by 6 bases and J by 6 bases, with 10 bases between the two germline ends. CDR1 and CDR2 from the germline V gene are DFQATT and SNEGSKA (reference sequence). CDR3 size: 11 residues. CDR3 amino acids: CSAPAGDTQYF. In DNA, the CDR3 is TGCAGTGCCCCAGCGGGCGATACGCAGTATTTT.

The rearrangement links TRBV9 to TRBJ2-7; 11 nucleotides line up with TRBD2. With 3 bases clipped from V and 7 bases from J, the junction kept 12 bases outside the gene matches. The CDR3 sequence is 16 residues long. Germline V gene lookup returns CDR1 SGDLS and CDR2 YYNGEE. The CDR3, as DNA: TGTGCCAGCAGCGAGCTAGCGGGAGGTTTTTTGGGTGAGCAGTACTTC. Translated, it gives CASSELAGGFLGEQYF.

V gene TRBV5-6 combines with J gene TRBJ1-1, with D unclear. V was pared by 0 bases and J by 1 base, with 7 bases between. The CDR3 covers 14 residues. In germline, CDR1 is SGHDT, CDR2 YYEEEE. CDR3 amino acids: CASSLDGRNTEAFF. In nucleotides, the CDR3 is TGTGCCAGCAGCTTGGATGGGAGGAACACTGAAGCTTTCTTT.

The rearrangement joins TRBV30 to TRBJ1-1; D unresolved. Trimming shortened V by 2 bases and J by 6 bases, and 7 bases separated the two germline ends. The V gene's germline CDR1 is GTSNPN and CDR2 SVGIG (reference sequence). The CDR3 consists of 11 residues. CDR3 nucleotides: TGTGCCTGGAGTCTGGCCCCTGAAGCTTTCTTT. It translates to CAWSLAPEAFF. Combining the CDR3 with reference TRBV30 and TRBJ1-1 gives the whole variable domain SQTIHQWPATLVQPVGSPLSLECTVEGTSNPNLYWYRQAAGRGLQLLFYSVGIGQISSEVPQNLSASRPQDRQFILSSKKLLLSDSGFYLCAWSLAPEAFFGQGTRLTVV.

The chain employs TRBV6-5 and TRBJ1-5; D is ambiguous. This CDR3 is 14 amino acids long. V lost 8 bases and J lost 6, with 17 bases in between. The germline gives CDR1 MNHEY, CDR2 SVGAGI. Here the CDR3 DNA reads TGTGCCAGCTCCGACCGGCTTGAACCTCAGCCCCAGCATTTT. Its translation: CASSDRLEPQPQHF.

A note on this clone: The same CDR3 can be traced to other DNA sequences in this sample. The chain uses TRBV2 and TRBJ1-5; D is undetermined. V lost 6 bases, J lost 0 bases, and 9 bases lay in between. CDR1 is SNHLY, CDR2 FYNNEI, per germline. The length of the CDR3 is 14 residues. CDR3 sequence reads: CASRPGFSNQPQHF. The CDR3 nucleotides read TGTGCCAGCAGGCCAGGATTTAGCAATCAGCCCCAGCATTTT.

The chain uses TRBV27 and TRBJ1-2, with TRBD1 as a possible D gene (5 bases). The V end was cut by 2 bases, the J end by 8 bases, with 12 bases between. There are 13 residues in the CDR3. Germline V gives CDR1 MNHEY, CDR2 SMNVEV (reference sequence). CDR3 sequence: CASSLGRGRGYTF. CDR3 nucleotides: TGTGCCAGCAGTTTAGGACGGGGCCGGGGCTACACCTTC.

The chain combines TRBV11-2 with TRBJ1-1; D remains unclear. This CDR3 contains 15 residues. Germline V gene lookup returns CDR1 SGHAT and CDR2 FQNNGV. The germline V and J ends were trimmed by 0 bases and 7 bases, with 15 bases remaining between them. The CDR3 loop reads CASSLDPVGRVEAFF. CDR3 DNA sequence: TGTGCCAGCAGCTTAGATCCGGTCGGGAGGGTTGAAGCTTTCTTT.

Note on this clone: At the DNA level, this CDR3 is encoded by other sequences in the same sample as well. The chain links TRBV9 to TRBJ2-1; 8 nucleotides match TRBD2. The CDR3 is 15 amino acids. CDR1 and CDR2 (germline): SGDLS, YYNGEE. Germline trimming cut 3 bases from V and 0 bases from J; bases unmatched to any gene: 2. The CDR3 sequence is CASSARGGSYNEQFF. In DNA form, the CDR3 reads TGTGCCAGCAGCGCACGGGGGGGCTCCTACAATGAGCAGTTCTTC.

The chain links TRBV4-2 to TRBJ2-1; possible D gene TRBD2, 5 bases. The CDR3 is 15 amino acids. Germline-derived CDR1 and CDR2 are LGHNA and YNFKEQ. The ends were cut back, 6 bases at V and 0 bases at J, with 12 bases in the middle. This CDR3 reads CASSSSGSSYNEQFF. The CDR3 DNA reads TGTGCCAGCAGTTCAAGCGGAAGCTCCTACAATGAGCAGTTCTTC.

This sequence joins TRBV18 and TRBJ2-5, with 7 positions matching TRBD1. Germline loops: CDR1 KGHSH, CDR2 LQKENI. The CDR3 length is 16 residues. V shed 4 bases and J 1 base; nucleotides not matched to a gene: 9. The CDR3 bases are TGTGCCAGCTCACAACCTACAGGGGACGGCCAAGAGACCCAGTACTTC. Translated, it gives CASSQPTGDGQETQYF.

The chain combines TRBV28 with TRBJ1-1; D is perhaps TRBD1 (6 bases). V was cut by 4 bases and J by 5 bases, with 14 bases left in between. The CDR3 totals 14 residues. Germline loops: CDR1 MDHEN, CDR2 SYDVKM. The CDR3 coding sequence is TGTGCCAGCAGTTCCCACGACAGGAAGACTGAAGCTTTCTTT. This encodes CASSSHDRKTEAFF.

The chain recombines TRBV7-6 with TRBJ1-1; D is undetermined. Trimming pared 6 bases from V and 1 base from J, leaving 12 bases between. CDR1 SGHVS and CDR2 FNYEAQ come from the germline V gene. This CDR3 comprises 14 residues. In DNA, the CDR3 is TGTGCCAGCAGTTCCGGACTTACGAACACTGAAGCTTTCTTT. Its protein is CASSSGLTNTEAFF.

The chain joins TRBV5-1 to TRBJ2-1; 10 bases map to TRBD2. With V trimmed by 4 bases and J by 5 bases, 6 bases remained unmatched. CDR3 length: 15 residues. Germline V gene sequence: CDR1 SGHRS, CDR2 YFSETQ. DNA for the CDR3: TGCGCCAGCAGCCTCTTAGCGGGAGGCCACAATGAGCAGTTCTTC. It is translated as CASSLLAGGHNEQFF.

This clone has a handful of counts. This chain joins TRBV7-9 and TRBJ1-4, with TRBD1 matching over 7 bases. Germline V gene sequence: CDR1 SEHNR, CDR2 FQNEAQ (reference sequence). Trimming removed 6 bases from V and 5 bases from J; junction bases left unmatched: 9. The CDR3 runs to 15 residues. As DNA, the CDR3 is TGTGCCAGCAGGCCAGACGGGACAGCCAATGAAAAACTGTTTTTT. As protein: CASRPDGTANEKLFF.

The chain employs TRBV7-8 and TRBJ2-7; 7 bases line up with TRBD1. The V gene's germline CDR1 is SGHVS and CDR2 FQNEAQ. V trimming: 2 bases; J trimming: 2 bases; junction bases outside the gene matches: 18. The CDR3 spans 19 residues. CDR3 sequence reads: CASSLRYAGYGTDPYEQYF. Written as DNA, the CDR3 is TGTGCCAGCAGCTTACGTTACGCCGGCTACGGGACAGACCCCTACGAGCAGTACTTC.

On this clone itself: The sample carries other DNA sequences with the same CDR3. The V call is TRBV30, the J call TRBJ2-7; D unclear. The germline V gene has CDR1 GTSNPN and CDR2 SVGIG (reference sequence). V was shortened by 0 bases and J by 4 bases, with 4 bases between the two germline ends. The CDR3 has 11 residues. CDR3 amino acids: CAWSVRYEQYF. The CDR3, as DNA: TGTGCCTGGAGTGTAAGATACGAGCAGTACTTC.

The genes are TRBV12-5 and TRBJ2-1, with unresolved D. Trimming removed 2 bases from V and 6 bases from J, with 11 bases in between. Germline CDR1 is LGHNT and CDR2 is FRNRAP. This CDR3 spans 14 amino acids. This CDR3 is CASGLFPVTNEQFF. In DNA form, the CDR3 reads TGTGCTAGTGGTTTGTTCCCCGTTACCAATGAGCAGTTCTTC.

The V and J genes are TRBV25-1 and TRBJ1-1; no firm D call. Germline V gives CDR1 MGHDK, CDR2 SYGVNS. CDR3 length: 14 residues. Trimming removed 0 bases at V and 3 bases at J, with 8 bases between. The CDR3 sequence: CASSEYGDHTEAFF. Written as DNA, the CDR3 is TGTGCCAGCAGTGAATATGGGGATCACACTGAAGCTTTCTTT. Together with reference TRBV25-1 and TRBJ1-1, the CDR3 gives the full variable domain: EADIYQTPRYLVIGTGKKITLECSQTMGHDKMYWYQQDPGMELHLIHYSYGVNSTEKGDLSSESTVSRIRTEHFPLTLESARPSHTSQYLCASSEYGDHTEAFFGQGTRLTVV.

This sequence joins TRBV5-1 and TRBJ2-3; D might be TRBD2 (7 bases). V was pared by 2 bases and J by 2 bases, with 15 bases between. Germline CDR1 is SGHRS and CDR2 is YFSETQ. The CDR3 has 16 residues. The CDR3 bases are TGCGCCAGCAGCTTACAGGGCGGGAGTGTCACAGATACGCAGTATTTT. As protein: CASSLQGGSVTDTQYF.

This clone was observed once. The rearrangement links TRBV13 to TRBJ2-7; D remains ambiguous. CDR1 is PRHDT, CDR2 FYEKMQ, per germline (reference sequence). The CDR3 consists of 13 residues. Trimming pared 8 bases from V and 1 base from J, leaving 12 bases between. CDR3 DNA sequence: TGTGCCAGCCCGGTAGGTTATTCCTACGAGCAGTACTTC. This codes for CASPVGYSYEQYF. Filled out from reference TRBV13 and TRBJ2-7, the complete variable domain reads AAGVIQSPRHLIKEKRETATLKCYPIPRHDTVYWYQQGPGQDPQFLISFYEKMQSDKGSIPDRFSAQQFSDYHSELNMSSLELGDSALYFCASPVGYSYEQYFGPGTRLTVT.

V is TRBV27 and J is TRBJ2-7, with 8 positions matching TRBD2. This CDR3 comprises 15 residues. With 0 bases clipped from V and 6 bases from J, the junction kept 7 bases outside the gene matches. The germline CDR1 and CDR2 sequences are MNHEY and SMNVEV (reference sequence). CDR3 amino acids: CASSLSDGRAFEQYF. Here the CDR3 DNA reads TGTGCCAGCAGTTTATCGGACGGGAGGGCCTTCGAGCAGTACTTC.